This T cell receptor (beta chain) was sequenced during a study of early T cells in non-severe SARS-CoV-2 infection. For the study at large: RNA in bulk from unsorted whole blood was sequenced, and chains were unpaired. Study-wide results and limits: Private and CD4 specificities were missed by VDJdb matching, which favored anti-spike CD8 responses.

In this sample, this clonotype turned up many times. No antigen is known for it. One entry per CDR3 protein results from TCRdb running MiXCR on the 5' RACE reads. Of about 69,000 distinct CDR3 sequences listed, about 9.4% were seen once; the top ten hold less than 6.5%. The sequenced sample was whole blood. The TCR comes from an adult who was a healthcare worker with PCR-confirmed SARS-CoV-2 infection or an uninfected control (not recorded which).

The CDR3 is CAIGSRDYTYEQYF. CDR3 DNA: TGTGCCATCGGATCCCGGGATTACACCTACGAGCAGTACTTC. The chain combines TRBV10-3 with TRBJ2-7; possible D gene TRBD2, 5 bases. The CDR3 runs to 14 residues. Germline V gene lookup returns CDR1 ENHRY and CDR2 SYGVKD. Trimming pared 8 bases from V and 2 bases from J, leaving 16 bases between.